This entry lists 4 T cell receptor beta chains sequenced from one sample in a study of CD8 T cells in Susac syndrome. Random hexamers were used to reverse transcribe an amount of roughly 0.45 to 1 ug RNA. TCRdb recomputed calls from the immunoSEQ multiplex PCR reads with MiXCR, one row per CDR3 protein. The sample shows some 200,000 distinct CDR3 sequences, around 90% of them seen only once. Material: CD4+ T cells from PBMCs. These TCRs come from a human donor with Susac syndrome.

This CDR3 is CATSRDPSSYNEQFF. The CDR3 DNA reads as TGTGCCACCAGCAGAGATCCCAGCTCCTACAATGAGCAGTTCTTC. V gene TRBV15 combines with J gene TRBJ2-1, with unresolved D. V was shortened by 0 bases and J by 0 bases, with 6 bases between the two germline ends. CDR3 length equals 15 residues. CDR1 is LNHNV and CDR2 is YYDKDF in the germline V gene (reference sequence).

The chain employs TRBV11-2 and TRBJ1-4, with TRBD1 as a possible D gene (6 bases). The CDR3 loop spans 14 amino acids. Between the trimmed V and J ends, which lost 4 bases and 5 bases, there was a span of 11 bases. From germline, CDR1 is SGHAT and CDR2 FQNNGV. The CDR3 nucleotides read TGTGCCAGCAGCTCCGGACAGAAAAATGAAAAACTGTTTTTT. Amino acids: CASSSGQKNEKLFF.

The chain carries TRBV28 and TRBJ2-3, with 12 bases lining up with TRBD2. CDR3 length equals 20 residues. CDR1 MDHEN and CDR2 SYDVKM come from the germline V gene. V lost 4 bases, J lost 4 bases, and 18 bases stayed unmatched. CDR3 DNA sequence: TGTGCCAGCAGTTCTCCCATACTAGCGGGAGGTCCAAGTCGGGCAGATACGCAGTATTTT. Translated: CASSSPILAGGPSRADTQYF.

The J gene is TRBJ2-7, the V gene TRBV30, with D maybe TRBD1 (6 bases). Trimming took 6 bases from V and 4 from J, leaving 19 bases between them. This CDR3 spans 14 amino acids. The germline V gene encodes CDR1 GTSNPN and CDR2 SVGIG (reference sequence). The CDR3 DNA is TGTGCCTGCCAGGCAGACCCCAGGGGATACGAGCAGTACTTC. As protein: CACQADPRGYEQYF.